The clone carrying this T cell receptor beta chain was detected only a few times. This CDR3 region has 14 residues. V lost 2 bases, J lost 13 bases, and 21 bases lay in between. CDR1 and CDR2 (germline): SGHRS, YFSETQ. Each CDR3 protein gets one entry after TCRdb re-called the RT-PCR reads with MiXCR. The data hold hundreds of thousands of distinct CDR3 sequences, with more than 13% observed a single time. The V and J genes are TRBV5-1 and TRBJ1-2; no clear D gene. Sequencing was performed on memory CD4+ T cells from blood. This TCR derives from a female donor in good health, serving as a healthy control. In DNA, the CDR3 is TGCGCCAGCAGCTTCCAGGACGGCGGCAAGGAGGTCACCTTC. Translated: CASSFQDGGKEVTF.